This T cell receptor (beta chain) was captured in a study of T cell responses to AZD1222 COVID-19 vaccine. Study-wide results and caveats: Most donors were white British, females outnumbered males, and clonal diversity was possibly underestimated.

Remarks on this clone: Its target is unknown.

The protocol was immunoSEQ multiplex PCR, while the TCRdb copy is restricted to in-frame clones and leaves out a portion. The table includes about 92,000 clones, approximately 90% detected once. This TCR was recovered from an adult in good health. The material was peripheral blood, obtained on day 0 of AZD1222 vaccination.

The CDR3 DNA reads TGTGCCAGTCGAAACTCAGAGGGGTTTGAAAAACTGTTTTTT. Its protein is CASRNSEGFEKLFF. The chain combines TRBV19 with TRBJ1-4; a possible D gene is TRBD1 (5 bases). This CDR3 has 14 amino acids. Germline V CDR1 and CDR2: LNHDA, SQIVND (reference sequence). Trimming took off 8 bases at V and 7 bases at J, with 17 bases between the two ends.